The clone carrying this T cell receptor (beta chain) has just a few counts. The CDR3 extends over 15 amino acids. Germline CDR1 and CDR2: SGHTA and FQGTGA. Losses at the gene ends were 5 bases for V and 4 bases for J; bases not matched to a gene: 10. The data are from a study of blood T cell repertoires in COVID-19. At the level of the study: T cells, B-cell-depleted T cells, or PBMCs provided the cDNA or gDNA that served as material.

Authors' processing steps: The authors estimated nucleated cell counts from reference gene primer amplification. The repertoire was sequenced with immunoSEQ multiplex PCR; TCRdb's copy has only in-frame clones and lacks some. The DNA gave D and trimming, while V, J and clone size come from that table. This repertoire shows about 180,000 clones, 90% to 95% found once; its top ten account for roughly 0.56%. The TCR comes from a man aged 45-60 years with acute or convalescent COVID-19. J is TRBJ1-2 and V is TRBV7-3; 7 bases fit TRBD1. What was sequenced was peripheral blood. CDR3 bases: TGTGCCAGCAGCCCTGGGACAGCCCTAGTCTATGGCTACACCTTC. Protein product: CASSPGTALVYGYTF.